Listed below are T cell receptor beta chains from one sample, sequenced in a study of Ad26.COV2.S vaccination and SARS-CoV-2 variants. Generated by immunoSEQ multiplex PCR, the TCRdb table keeps only in-frame clones and is missing some. The sample shows over 400,000 clones, 75% to 90% of them seen only once. Specimen: peripheral blood, collected in a trial of Ad26.COV2.S vaccine versus placebo. The receptors shown here come from a person aged 18-65 years who received the Ad26.COV2.S COVID-19 vaccine or a placebo. Each CDR3 is given with its conserved first and last residue. The D gene is left open where the match is weak. Size values are once, few and many counts, or a class for expanded clones, and some rows have none.

D	J	V	size	CDR3	DNA
TRBD1	TRBJ1-1	TRBV19	NA	CASIGFRDRELNTEAFF	TGTGCCAGTATCGGATTCCGGGACAGAGAATTAAACACTGAAGCTTTCTTT
NA	TRBJ2-5	TRBV5-1	NA	CASSPYPYQETQYF	TGCGCCAGCAGCCCGTATCCGTACCAAGAGACCCAGTACTTC
TRBD2	TRBJ2-3	TRBV6-5	NA	CASNRLAGSSDTQYF	TGTGCCAGCAACCGACTAGCGGGGTCGTCAGATACGCAGTATTTT
NA	TRBJ1-5	TRBV28	NA	CASSLNIGWPQHF	TGTGCCAGCAGTTTAAACATCGGGTGGCCCCAGCATTTT
TRBD2	TRBJ2-1	TRBV25-1	NA	CASSEGLAGRGSNEQFF	TGTGCCAGCAGTGAAGGCCTAGCGGGGAGAGGATCCAATGAGCAGTTCTTC
NA	TRBJ1-2	TRBV6-4	NA	CASSDRGRSPNYGYTF	TGTGCCAGCAGTGACCGGGGACGGTCGCCAAACTATGGCTACACCTTC
NA	TRBJ1-2	TRBV4-3	NA	CASSQDGWARKDYGYTF	TGCGCCAGCAGCCAAGATGGATGGGCGCGCAAAGACTATGGCTACACCTTC
NA	TRBJ1-5	TRBV15	NA	CATSRVSQPQHF	TGTGCCACCAGCAGAGTTTCTCAGCCCCAGCATTTT
NA	TRBJ2-3	TRBV6-6	NA	CASSLSDTQYF	TGTGCCAGCAGTTTGTCAGATACGCAGTATTTT
TRBD1	TRBJ1-5	TRBV5-3	NA	CANPDRGPYSNQPQHF	TGTGCCAACCCGGACAGGGGGCCCTATAGCAATCAGCCCCAGCATTTT
TRBD1	TRBJ1-2	TRBV27	few	CASSFDRVGNYGYTF	TGTGCCAGCAGTTTCGACAGGGTAGGGAACTATGGCTACACCTTC
NA	TRBJ1-6	TRBV3-1/TRBV3-2	few	CASSLLQGSPLHF	TGTGCCAGCAGCCTCCTACAGGGCTCACCCCTCCACTTT
TRBD1	TRBJ2-3	TRBV6-6	NA	CASSPWDSPSGTDTQYF	TGTGCCAGCAGTCCCTGGGACAGCCCTTCGGGCACAGATACGCAGTATTTT
NA	TRBJ1-1	TRBV15	NA	CATSRDFRVNTEAFF	TGTGCCACCAGCAGAGACTTCAGGGTGAACACTGAAGCTTTCTTT
NA	TRBJ2-5	TRBV29-1	once	CSVEGGIQETQYF	TGCAGCGTTGAGGGGGGAATTCAAGAGACCCAGTACTTC
TRBD2	TRBJ2-1	TRBV11-1	NA	CASSLMREASYNEQFF	TGTGCCAGCAGCTTAATGCGGGAGGCCTCCTACAATGAGCAGTTCTTC
NA	TRBJ1-1	TRBV28	NA	CVGRSWNTEAFF	TGTGTGGGTAGGTCGTGGAACACTGAAGCTTTCTTT
NA	TRBJ2-2	TRBV5-4	NA	CASSLEVTLNTGELFF	TGTGCCAGCAGCTTGGAGGTGACACTAAACACCGGGGAGCTGTTTTTT
NA	TRBJ2-6	TRBV6-5	NA	CASSTHSGANVLTF	TGTGCCAGCAGTACGCACTCTGGGGCCAACGTCCTGACTTTC
NA	TRBJ1-4	TRBV14	NA	CASSPYRGAQAEKLFF	TGTGCCAGCAGCCCGTACCGGGGGGCCCAGGCGGAAAAACTGTTTTTT
TRBD1	TRBJ1-1	TRBV18	NA	CASSPRTGASNEAFF	TGTGCCAGCTCACCACGGACAGGGGCATCAAATGAAGCTTTCTTT
NA	TRBJ1-2	TRBV21-1	NA	CASSKDEGSNYGYTF	TGTGCCAGCAGCAAAGATGAGGGCAGCAACTATGGCTACACCTTC